Listed here is a single TCR beta chain. The sample originates from a study of technical replicates of blood from several donors. Generated by immunoSEQ multiplex PCR, the TCRdb table keeps only in-frame clones and is missing some. This table holds about 97,000 clones, just under 95% found once. The sequencing input was T cells isolated from PBMCs. The clonotype originates from a human donor in good health.

The CDR3 reads CASSLFQGADGYTF. In DNA form, the CDR3 reads TGTGCCAGCAGCTTATTTCAGGGGGCTGATGGCTACACCTTC. This chain uses TRBV7-2 with TRBJ1-2, with 8 bases matching TRBD1. Trimming cost V 2 bases and J 6 bases; bases outside gene matches: 5. The CDR3 loop spans 14 amino acids. Germline lookup yields CDR1 SGHTA and CDR2 FQGNSA.